These 27 T cell receptor beta chains were sequenced from one sample in a study of T cell responses to AZD1222 COVID-19 vaccine. This table comes from immunoSEQ multiplex PCR, and its TCRdb copy is limited to in-frame clones, with some not included. The table includes more than 150,000 clones, just under 90% detected once. Source: peripheral blood, taken on day 0 of AZD1222 vaccination. The receptors derive from an adult in good health.

V is TRBV2 and J is TRBJ2-1; D not resolved. Trimming stripped 2 bases from V and 7 bases from J, with 18 bases between. The CDR3 spans 16 residues. In germline, CDR1 is SNHLY, CDR2 FYNNEI. The CDR3 bases are TGTGCCAGCAGTGAACAAGACTGGTATGGTTGGAATGAGCAGTTCTTC. This encodes CASSEQDWYGWNEQFF.

CDR3 sequence: CASSLVTGGSGAYEQYF. The CDR3 DNA reads TGTGCCAGCAGCTTAGTAACGGGAGGGAGTGGTGCCTACGAGCAGTACTTC. The chain recombines TRBV7-2 with TRBJ2-7, with TRBD2 matching over 8 bases. V gave up 1 base and J gave up 2 bases; unmatched junction bases: 10. CDR1 is SGHTA, CDR2 FQGNSA, per germline. The CDR3 covers 17 residues. The variable domain in full, with the rest retrieved from reference TRBV7-2 and TRBJ2-7, is GAGVSQSPSNKVTEKGKDVELRCDPISGHTALYWYRQSLGQGLEFLIYFQGNSAPDKSGLPSDRFSAERTGGSVSTLTIQRTQQEDSAVYLCASSLVTGGSGAYEQYFGPGTRLTVT.

J is TRBJ2-7 and V is TRBV28; D call uncertain. The CDR3 totals 11 residues. The germline gives CDR1 MDHEN, CDR2 SYDVKM. The V end lost 8 bases, the J end lost 1 base, and 6 bases lay between the germline ends. The CDR3 DNA reads as TGTGCCAGCGGGCCGTCCTACGAGCAGTACTTC. Amino acids: CASGPSYEQYF.

This clone has a handful of counts. The chain joins TRBV11-2 to TRBJ2-2, with 13 bases aligning to TRBD2. The trim removed 6 bases at V and 7 bases at J, leaving 8 bases unmatched. Germline values: CDR1 SGHAT, CDR2 FQNNGV. The CDR3 is made up of 16 amino acids. Here the CDR3 DNA reads TGTGCCAGCAGTCATAGGACTAGCGGGGGTGGCGGGGAGCTGTTTTTT. Translation: CASSHRTSGGGGELFF.

V and J are TRBV28 and TRBJ1-2, with 7 bases fitting TRBD1. This CDR3 has 14 residues. V was clipped by 4 bases and J by 5 bases; unmatched bases: 7. From germline, CDR1 is MDHEN and CDR2 SYDVKM. The CDR3 DNA is TGTGCCAGCAGTTCTAGGGGGCTTGGGTATGGCTACACCTTC. Translation gives CASSSRGLGYGYTF.

In this sample, this clone turned up once. The rearrangement joins TRBV6-1 to TRBJ2-2; 10 nucleotides match TRBD1. The germline gives CDR1 MNHNS, CDR2 SASEGT. The CDR3 loop spans 17 amino acids. J was trimmed by 6 bases and V by 4 bases; bases with no gene match: 11. The CDR3 here is CASSVARQGARPGELFF. The CDR3 DNA reads as TGTGCCAGCAGTGTCGCTCGACAGGGGGCGCGTCCCGGGGAGCTGTTTTTT.

This clone appeared once. This chain uses TRBV4-2 with TRBJ2-5, with 9 bases lining up with TRBD1. The CDR3 length is 15 residues. The J segment lost 5 bases and the V segment lost 1 base, leaving 5 bases of the junction unmatched. The germline gives CDR1 LGHNA, CDR2 YNFKEQ. In DNA, the CDR3 is TGTGCCAGCAGCCAAGGGACAGGGGTCAGCGAGACCCAGTACTTC. As protein: CASSQGTGVSETQYF.

This sequence joins TRBV4-2 and TRBJ2-3; TRBD2 agrees at 9 bases. The junction had 8 bases not matched to a gene; V was cut back by 1 base and J by 0 bases. Per the germline V gene, CDR1 is LGHNA and CDR2 is YNFKEQ. This CDR3 is built from 18 residues. Written as DNA, the CDR3 is TGTGCCAGCAGCCAAGGGCTAGCGGGGTACGATAGCACAGATACGCAGTATTTT. Translating it yields CASSQGLAGYDSTDTQYF.

V is TRBV5-6 and J is TRBJ1-4; D is unclear. This CDR3 spans 15 amino acids. Germline-derived CDR1 and CDR2 are SGHDT and YYEEEE. The V end was cut by 4 bases, the J end by 4 bases, with 14 bases between. The CDR3 nucleotides read TGTGCCAGCAGCCACCTATGGACTCATAATGAAAAACTGTTTTTT. It translates to CASSHLWTHNEKLFF.

The rearrangement uses TRBV6-6 and TRBJ2-3, with D hard to call. The CDR3 covers 17 residues. V lost 5 bases and J lost 0, with 18 bases in between. From germline, CDR1 is MNHNY and CDR2 SVGAGI (reference sequence). The CDR3 sequence is CASSQESAPTSTDTQYF. CDR3 coding DNA: TGTGCCAGCAGTCAGGAGTCAGCCCCGACTAGCACAGATACGCAGTATTTT.

The rearrangement joins TRBV5-6 to TRBJ2-7, with TRBD1 matching 8 bases. After removal of 4 bases from V and 2 bases from J, the junction contained 8 bases not matched to a gene. The CDR3 has 15 amino acids. Germline CDR1 reads SGHDT; CDR2 reads YYEEEE. In DNA form, the CDR3 reads TGTGCCAGCAGCCTACGACAGGGGACCCCCTACGAGCAGTACTTC. The encoded protein is CASSLRQGTPYEQYF.

The chain joins TRBV2 to TRBJ1-6; maybe TRBD1 (5 bases). V lost 2 bases and J lost 10, with 15 bases in between. The CDR3 covers 15 residues. Germline CDR1 reads SNHLY; CDR2 reads FYNNEI. The CDR3 loop reads CASSERSGRGSPLHF. The CDR3 nucleotides read TGTGCCAGCAGTGAAAGGTCAGGGAGAGGCTCACCCCTCCACTTT.

The chain couples TRBV18 to TRBJ1-4, with D possibly matching TRBD1 (5 bases). This CDR3 contains 12 residues. CDR1 and CDR2 (germline): KGHSH, LQKENI. V was trimmed by 6 bases and J by 8 bases, leaving 10 bases between them. In DNA, the CDR3 is TGTGCCAGCTCCCGGGACCGGGAAAAACTGTTTTTT. It encodes CASSRDREKLFF.

The chain employs TRBV28 and TRBJ1-1; no firm D call. Germline-derived CDR1 and CDR2 are MDHEN and SYDVKM. The CDR3 runs to 13 residues. V lost 3 bases, J lost 2 bases, and 7 bases lay in between. The CDR3 spells CASSFWANTEAFF. CDR3 nucleotide sequence: TGTGCCAGCAGTTTTTGGGCCAACACTGAAGCTTTCTTT.

This chain connects TRBV11-2 to TRBJ2-3; 9 bases are shared with TRBD2. This CDR3 region has 18 residues. V trimming: 1 base; J trimming: 2 bases; junction bases outside the gene matches: 10. Germline V CDR1 and CDR2: SGHAT, FQNNGV. The CDR3 here is CASSLGGAGGRATDTQYF. The CDR3 DNA is TGTGCCAGCAGCTTAGGGGGGGCAGGCGGGAGGGCCACAGATACGCAGTATTTT.

This chain joins TRBV7-9 and TRBJ2-6; the D call may be TRBD1 or TRBD2 (6 bases each). The V gene's germline CDR1 is SEHNR and CDR2 FQNEAQ (reference sequence). This CDR3 comprises 17 residues. The ends were cut back, 7 bases at V and 2 bases at J, with 18 bases in the middle. The CDR3 DNA reads as TGTGCCAGCACGCCCCGGCTGGGGGGCGCTGGGGCCAACGTCCTGACTTTC. It is translated as CASTPRLGGAGANVLTF. The variable domain in full, completed from reference TRBV7-9 and TRBJ2-6, reads DTGVSQNPRHKITKRGQNVTFRCDPISEHNRLYWYRQTLGQGPEFLTYFQNEAQLEKSRLLSDRFSAERPKGSFSTLEIQRTEQGDSAMYLCASTPRLGGAGANVLTFGAGSRLTVL.

V is TRBV19 and J is TRBJ2-2; 8 bases match TRBD1. The CDR3 runs 13 residues. The ends lost 8 bases at V and 5 bases at J; junction bases unmatched: 4. Looked up from germline, CDR1 is LNHDA and CDR2 is SQIVND (reference sequence). The CDR3 nucleotides are TGTGCCAGTCGACACAGGGGGACCGGGGAGCTGTTTTTT. Its protein is CASRHRGTGELFF.

The chain employs TRBV7-9 and TRBJ1-2; D is uncertain. This CDR3 has 14 residues. CDR1 is SEHNR and CDR2 is FQNEAQ in the germline V gene (reference sequence). Trimming took 2 bases from V and 1 from J, leaving 8 bases between them. The CDR3 reads CASSLRGLNYGYTF. The CDR3 DNA is TGTGCCAGCAGCTTAAGAGGGCTTAACTATGGCTACACCTTC.

The chain joins TRBV5-1 to TRBJ1-2, with unresolved D. Looked up from germline, CDR1 is SGHRS and CDR2 is YFSETQ. V lost 3 bases and J 3 bases, leaving 9 bases between the germline ends. The length of the CDR3 is 13 residues. CDR3 DNA: TGCGCCAGCAGCTCGGACGGTTACTATGGCTACACCTTC. Residues: CASSSDGYYGYTF. Variable domain in full (rest from reference TRBV5-1 and TRBJ1-2): KAGVTQTPRYLIKTRGQQVTLSCSPISGHRSVSWYQQTPGQGLQFLFEYFSETQRNKGNFPGRFSGRQFSNSRSEMNVSTLELGDSALYLCASSSDGYYGYTFGSGTRLTVV.

V is TRBV18 and J is TRBJ1-2; TRBD1 is a possible D gene (5 bases). The CDR3 is 14 amino acids. CDR1 is KGHSH, CDR2 LQKENI, per germline. V lost 2 bases to trimming and J lost 5 bases, with 12 bases between them. CDR3 sequence: CASSPDRGGYGYTF. The CDR3 coding sequence is TGTGCCAGCTCACCAGATCGTGGGGGGTATGGCTACACCTTC.

J is TRBJ1-5 and V is TRBV28; D gene ambiguous. Germline values: CDR1 MDHEN, CDR2 SYDVKM. The CDR3 has 14 amino acids. V gave up 8 bases and J gave up 0 bases, with 11 bases separating them. The CDR3, as DNA: TGTGCCAGCGGGGAGCAGTTTAGCAATCAGCCCCAGCATTTT. This encodes CASGEQFSNQPQHF.

V usage is TRBV5-6 and J usage is TRBJ1-2; D is uncertain. Trimming shortened V by 0 bases and J by 5 bases, and 11 bases separated the two germline ends. The CDR3 is made up of 14 amino acids. The V gene's germline CDR1 is SGHDT and CDR2 YYEEEE. CDR3 region: CASSLGYRDYGYTF. As DNA, the CDR3 is TGTGCCAGCAGCTTGGGATACCGGGATTATGGCTACACCTTC. Variable domain in full (rest from reference TRBV5-6 and TRBJ1-2): DAGVTQSPTHLIKTRGQQVTLRCSPKSGHDTVSWYQQALGQGPQFIFQYYEEEERQRGNFPDRFSGHQFPNYSSELNVNALLLGDSALYLCASSLGYRDYGYTFGSGTRLTVV.

The V gene is TRBV9, the J gene TRBJ1-5; D remains unclear. The CDR3 runs 13 residues. The V gene lost 0 bases and the J gene lost 5 bases, with 6 bases spanning the gap. Looked up from germline, CDR1 is SGDLS and CDR2 is YYNGEE. CDR3 nucleotide sequence: TGTGCCAGCAGCGTAGACAACGATCAGCCCCAGCATTTT. Protein sequence: CASSVDNDQPQHF.

The chain employs TRBV25-1 and TRBJ1-1; 8 nucleotides align to TRBD1. Germline V lookup: CDR1 MGHDK, CDR2 SYGVNS. The CDR3 runs 13 residues. The trim removed 5 bases at V and 8 bases at J, leaving 7 bases unmatched. The CDR3: CASSFDTGGEAFF. The CDR3 coding sequence is TGTGCCAGCAGTTTCGACACAGGGGGAGAAGCTTTCTTT.

The rearrangement uses TRBV5-5 and TRBJ2-3; 9 bases fit TRBD2. Germline assignment: CDR1 SGHKS and CDR2 YYEKEE (reference sequence). This CDR3 contains 16 residues. Unmatched junction bases numbered 3, after V lost 0 bases and J lost 1 base. This chain's CDR3 is CASSLGASGGTDTQYF. In DNA, the CDR3 is TGTGCCAGCAGCTTGGGGGCTAGCGGGGGCACAGATACGCAGTATTTT.

The gene calls are TRBV11-1 and TRBJ1-4; D unclear. Germline V gene lookup returns CDR1 SGHAT and CDR2 FQDESV (reference sequence). V was clipped by 0 bases and J by 3 bases, with 8 bases between them. This CDR3 has 15 residues. The CDR3 here is CASSLARGANEKLFF. In DNA form, the CDR3 reads TGTGCCAGCAGCTTAGCTCGGGGAGCTAATGAAAAACTGTTTTTT.

V is TRBV9 and J is TRBJ2-1; 9 bases match TRBD2. The germline CDR1 and CDR2 sequences are SGDLS and YYNGEE. J gave up 8 bases and V 0 bases, and 9 bases lay outside the gene matches. This CDR3 spans 16 amino acids. DNA for the CDR3: TGTGCCAGCAGCGTAGTTGGCGGGGGGGCCAAAGATGAGCAGTTCTTC. As protein: CASSVVGGGAKDEQFF.